This T cell receptor (beta chain) was identified during a study of shared clonotypes between healthy human individuals. Overall study: Three CD4 naive, three CD4 memory, two CD8 naive and one CD8 memory plate were used per donor.

Researchers partitioned CD4+ cells into CD45RA+ naive and CD45RA-negative memory subsets. Study conclusions and caveats: Represented diversity (both genetic and exposure-history) was limited by the small number of donors.

Concerning this clone itself: The target antigen is unknown.

The CDR3 length is 14 residues. Germline loops: CDR1 SGHAT, CDR2 FQNNGV. Trimming pared 6 bases from V and 10 bases from J, leaving 19 bases between. Every subset had its genomic DNA shared out evenly among several immunoSEQ plates. TCRdb keeps only in-frame clones here, not all; method: immunoSEQ multiplex PCR. This table has 2 million to 2.5 million clones, approximately 95% appearing once. The sequencing sample was made of naive CD4+ T cells from PBMCs. The subset here: CD45RA+ positively selected. This TCR was recovered from a man aged 18 to 29 in good health. Some clones in this sample may be carry-over from other donors' samples. V is TRBV11-2 and J is TRBJ2-1; D gene uncertain. The CDR3 sequence is CASRSLSGPIEQFF. The CDR3 DNA follows: TGTGCCAGCAGGTCCCTATCGGGCCCGATAGAGCAGTTCTTC.